The source of this TCR beta chain is a study of T cell changes during pregnancy in multiple sclerosis (dated by TCRdb to the late 2010s). Regarding the complete study: Changes in the T cell repertoire over the course of pregnancy were examined in this study in women with multiple sclerosis.

Taken from the germline V gene (reference sequence), the CDR1 and CDR2 loops are SEHNR and FQNEAQ. The CDR3 has 14 amino acids, counting the end cysteine and phenylalanine. Only the CDR3 portion is preserved as DNA: 42 bases, with reading frame beginning at the first base. The V end loses 5 bases and the J end loses 5 bases, and a stretch of 15 bases separates them. In the case of this clone: Which antigen it targets is not known. No clone much larger than this one lies a single base away; base qualities are absent.

Receptors were amplified or captured by the immunoSEQ multiplex PCR assay. TCRdb's version of the immuneACCESS table is confined to in-frame rearrangements and falls short of the full clone set. An unresolved V gene accounts for under half of the shortfall where checked; the remainder is of unknown origin. Counted in this sample were about 42,000 clones; approximately 91% of them appeared once. The ten largest make up approximately 2% of the sample. Sequencing used CD4+ T cells from peripheral blood mononuclear cells, obtained after pregnancy. The receptor comes from a female donor in good health, enrolled as a control in a pregnancy study. In this chain, TRBV7-9 is recombined with TRBJ1-2, with the D gene call left open. The DNA sequence reads TGTGCCAGCAGCCCTGTTCCAGAGCGTTATGGCTACACCTTC. Its protein is CASSPVPERYGYTF.